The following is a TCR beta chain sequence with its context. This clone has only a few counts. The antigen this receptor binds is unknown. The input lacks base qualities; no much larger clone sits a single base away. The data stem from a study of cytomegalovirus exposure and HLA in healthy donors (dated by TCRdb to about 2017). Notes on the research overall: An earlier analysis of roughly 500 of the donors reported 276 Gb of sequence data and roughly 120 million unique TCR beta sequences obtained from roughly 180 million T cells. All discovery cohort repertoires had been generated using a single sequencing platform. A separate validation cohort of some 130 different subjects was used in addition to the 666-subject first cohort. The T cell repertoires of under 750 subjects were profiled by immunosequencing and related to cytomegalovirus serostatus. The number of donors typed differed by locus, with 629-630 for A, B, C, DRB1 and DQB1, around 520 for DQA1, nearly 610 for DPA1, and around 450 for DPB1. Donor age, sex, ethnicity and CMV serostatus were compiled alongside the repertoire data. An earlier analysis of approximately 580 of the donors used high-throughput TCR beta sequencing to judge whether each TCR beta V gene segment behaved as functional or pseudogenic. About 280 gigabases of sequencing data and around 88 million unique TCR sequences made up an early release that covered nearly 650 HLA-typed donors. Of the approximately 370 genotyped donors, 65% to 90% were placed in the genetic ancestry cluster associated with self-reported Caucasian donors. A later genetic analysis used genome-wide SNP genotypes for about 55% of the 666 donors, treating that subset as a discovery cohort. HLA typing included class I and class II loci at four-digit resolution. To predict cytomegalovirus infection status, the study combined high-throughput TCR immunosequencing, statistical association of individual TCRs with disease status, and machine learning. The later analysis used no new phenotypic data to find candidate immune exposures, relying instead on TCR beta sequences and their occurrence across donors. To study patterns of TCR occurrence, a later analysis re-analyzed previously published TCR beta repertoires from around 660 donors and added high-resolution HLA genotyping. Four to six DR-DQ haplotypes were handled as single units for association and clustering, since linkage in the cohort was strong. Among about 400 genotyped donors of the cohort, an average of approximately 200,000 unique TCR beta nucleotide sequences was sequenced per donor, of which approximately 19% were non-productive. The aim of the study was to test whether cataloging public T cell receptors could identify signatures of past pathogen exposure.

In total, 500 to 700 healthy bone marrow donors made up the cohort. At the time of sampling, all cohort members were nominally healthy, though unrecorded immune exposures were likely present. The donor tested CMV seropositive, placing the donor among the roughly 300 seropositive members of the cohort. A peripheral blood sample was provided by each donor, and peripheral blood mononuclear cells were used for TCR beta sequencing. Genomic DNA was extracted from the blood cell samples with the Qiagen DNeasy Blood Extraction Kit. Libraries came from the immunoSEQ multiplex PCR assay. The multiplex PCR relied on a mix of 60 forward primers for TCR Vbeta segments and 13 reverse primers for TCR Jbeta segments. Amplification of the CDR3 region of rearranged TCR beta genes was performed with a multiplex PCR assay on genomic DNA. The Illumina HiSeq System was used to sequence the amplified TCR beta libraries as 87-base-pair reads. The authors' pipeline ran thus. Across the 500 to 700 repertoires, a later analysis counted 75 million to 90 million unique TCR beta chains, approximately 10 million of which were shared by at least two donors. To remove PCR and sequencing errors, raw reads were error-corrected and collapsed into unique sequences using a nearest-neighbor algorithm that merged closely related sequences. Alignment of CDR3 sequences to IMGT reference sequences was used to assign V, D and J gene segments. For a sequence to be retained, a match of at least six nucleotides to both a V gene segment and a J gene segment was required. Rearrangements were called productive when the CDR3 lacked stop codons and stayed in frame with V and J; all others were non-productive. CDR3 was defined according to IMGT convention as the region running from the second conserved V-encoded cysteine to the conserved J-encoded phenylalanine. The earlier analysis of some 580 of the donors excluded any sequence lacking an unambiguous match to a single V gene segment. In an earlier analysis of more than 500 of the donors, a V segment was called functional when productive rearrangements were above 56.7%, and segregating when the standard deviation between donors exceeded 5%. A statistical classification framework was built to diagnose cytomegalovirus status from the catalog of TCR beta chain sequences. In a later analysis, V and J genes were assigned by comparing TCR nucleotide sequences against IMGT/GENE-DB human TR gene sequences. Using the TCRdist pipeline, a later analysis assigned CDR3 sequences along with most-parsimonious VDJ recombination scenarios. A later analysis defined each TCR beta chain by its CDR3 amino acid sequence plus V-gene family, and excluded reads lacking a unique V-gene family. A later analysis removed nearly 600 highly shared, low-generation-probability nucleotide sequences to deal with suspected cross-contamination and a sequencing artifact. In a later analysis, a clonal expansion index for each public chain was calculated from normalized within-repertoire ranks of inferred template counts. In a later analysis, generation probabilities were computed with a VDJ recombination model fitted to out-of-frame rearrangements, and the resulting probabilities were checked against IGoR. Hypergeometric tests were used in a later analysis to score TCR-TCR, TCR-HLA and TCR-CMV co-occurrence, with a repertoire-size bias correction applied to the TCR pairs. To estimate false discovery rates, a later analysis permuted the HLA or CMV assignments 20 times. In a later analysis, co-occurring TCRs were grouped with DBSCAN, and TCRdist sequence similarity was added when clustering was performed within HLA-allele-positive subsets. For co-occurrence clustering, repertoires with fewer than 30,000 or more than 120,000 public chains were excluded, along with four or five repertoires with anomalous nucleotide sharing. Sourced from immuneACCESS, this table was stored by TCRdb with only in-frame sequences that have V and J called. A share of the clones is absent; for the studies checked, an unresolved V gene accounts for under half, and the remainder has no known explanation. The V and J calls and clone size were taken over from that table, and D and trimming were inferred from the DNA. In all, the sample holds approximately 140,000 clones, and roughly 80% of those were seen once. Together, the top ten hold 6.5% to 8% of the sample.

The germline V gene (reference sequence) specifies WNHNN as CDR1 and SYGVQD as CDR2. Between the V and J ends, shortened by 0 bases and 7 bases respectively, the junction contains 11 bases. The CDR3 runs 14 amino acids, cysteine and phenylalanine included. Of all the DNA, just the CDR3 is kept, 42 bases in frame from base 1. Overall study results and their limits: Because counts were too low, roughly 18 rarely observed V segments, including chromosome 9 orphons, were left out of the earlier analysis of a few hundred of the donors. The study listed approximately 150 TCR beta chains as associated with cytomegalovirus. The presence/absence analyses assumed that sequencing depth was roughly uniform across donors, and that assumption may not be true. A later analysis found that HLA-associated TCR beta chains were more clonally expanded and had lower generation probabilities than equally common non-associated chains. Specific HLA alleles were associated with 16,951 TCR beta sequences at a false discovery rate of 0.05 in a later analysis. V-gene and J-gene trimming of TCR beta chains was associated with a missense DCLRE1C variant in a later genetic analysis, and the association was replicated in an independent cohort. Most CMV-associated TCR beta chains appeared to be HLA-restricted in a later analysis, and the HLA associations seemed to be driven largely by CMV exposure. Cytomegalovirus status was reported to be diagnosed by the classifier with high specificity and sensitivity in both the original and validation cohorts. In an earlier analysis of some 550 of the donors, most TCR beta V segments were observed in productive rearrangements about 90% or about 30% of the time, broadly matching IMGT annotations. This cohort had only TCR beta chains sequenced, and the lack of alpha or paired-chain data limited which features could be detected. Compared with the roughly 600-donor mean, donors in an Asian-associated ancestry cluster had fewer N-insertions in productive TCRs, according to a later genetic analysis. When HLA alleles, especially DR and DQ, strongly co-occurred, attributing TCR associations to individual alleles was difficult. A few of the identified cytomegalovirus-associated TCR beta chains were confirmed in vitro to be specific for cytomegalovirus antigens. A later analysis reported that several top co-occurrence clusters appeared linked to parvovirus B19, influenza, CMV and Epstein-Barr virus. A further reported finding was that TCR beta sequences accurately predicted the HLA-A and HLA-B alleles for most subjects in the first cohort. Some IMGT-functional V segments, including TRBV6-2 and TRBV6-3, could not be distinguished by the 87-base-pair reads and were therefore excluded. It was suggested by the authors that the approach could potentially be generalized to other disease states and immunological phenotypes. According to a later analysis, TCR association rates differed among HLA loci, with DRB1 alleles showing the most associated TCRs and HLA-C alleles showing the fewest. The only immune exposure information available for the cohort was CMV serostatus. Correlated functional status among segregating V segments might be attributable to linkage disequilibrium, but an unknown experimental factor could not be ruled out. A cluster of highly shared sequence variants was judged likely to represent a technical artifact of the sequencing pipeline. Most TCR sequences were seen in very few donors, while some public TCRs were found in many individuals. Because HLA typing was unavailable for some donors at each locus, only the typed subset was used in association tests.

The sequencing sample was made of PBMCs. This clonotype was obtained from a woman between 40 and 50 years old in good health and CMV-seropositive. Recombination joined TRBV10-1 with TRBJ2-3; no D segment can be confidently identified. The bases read TGCGCCAGCAGTGAGTCTCCGACTTCCAATACGCAGTATTTT. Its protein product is CASSESPTSNTQYF.